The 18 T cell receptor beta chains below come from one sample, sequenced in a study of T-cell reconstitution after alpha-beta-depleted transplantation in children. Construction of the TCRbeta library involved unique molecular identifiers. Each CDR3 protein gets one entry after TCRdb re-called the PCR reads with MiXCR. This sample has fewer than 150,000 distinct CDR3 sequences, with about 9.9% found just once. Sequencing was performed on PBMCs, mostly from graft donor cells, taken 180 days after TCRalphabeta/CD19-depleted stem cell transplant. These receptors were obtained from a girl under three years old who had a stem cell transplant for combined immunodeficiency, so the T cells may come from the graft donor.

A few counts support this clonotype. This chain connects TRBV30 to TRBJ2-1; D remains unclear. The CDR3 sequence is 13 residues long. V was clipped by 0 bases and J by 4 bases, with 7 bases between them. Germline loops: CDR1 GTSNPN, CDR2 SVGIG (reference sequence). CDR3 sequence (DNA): TGTGCCTGGAGTGTCGGGCAATACAATGAGCAGTTCTTC. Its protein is CAWSVGQYNEQFF.

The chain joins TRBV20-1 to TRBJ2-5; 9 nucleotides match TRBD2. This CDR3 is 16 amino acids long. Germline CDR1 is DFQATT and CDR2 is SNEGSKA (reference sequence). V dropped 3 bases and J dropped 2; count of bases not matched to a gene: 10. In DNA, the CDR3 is TGCAGTGCTAGGCGCCGGGCTAGCGGGGTACAAGAGACCCAGTACTTC. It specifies CSARRRASGVQETQYF.

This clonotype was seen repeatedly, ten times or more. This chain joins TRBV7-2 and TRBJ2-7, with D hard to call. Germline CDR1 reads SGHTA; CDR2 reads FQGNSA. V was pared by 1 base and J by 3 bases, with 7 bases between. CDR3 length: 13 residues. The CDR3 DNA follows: TGTGCCAGCAGCTTAGGCCCCTTCTACGAGCAGTACTTC. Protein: CASSLGPFYEQYF.

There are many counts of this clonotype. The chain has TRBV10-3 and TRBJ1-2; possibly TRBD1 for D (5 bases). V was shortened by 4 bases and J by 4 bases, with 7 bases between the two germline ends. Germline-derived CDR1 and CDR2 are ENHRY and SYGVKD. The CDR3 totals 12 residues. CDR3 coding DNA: TGTGCCATCAGTGGAACAGGCTATGGCTACACCTTC. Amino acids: CAISGTGYGYTF.

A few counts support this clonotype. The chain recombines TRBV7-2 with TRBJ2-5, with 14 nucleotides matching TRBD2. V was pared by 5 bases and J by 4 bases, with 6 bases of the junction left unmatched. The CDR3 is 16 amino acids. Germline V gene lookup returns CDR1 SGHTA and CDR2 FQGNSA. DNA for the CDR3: TGTGCCAGCAGCACCCAGACTAGCGGGGGGGCAGAGACCCAGTACTTC. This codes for CASSTQTSGGAETQYF.

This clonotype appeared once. CDR3 nucleotides: TGTGCCACCTGCCGCATGCGGACTAGCGGCTCCTACAATGAGCAGTTCTTC. It encodes CATCRMRTSGSYNEQFF. The rearrangement links TRBV3-1 to TRBJ2-1; 10 bases are a match to TRBD2. V dropped 10 bases and J dropped 0; count of bases not matched to a gene: 12. This CDR3 has 17 amino acids. Germline CDR1 reads LGHDT; CDR2 reads YNNKEL (reference sequence).

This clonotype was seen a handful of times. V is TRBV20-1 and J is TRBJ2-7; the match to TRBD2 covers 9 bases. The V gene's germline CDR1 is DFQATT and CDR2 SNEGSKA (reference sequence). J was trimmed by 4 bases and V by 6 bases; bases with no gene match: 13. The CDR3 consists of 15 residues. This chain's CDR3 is CSAPNRAGGPYEQYF. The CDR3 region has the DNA TGCAGTGCCCCTAACCGGGCGGGAGGGCCGTACGAGCAGTACTTC.

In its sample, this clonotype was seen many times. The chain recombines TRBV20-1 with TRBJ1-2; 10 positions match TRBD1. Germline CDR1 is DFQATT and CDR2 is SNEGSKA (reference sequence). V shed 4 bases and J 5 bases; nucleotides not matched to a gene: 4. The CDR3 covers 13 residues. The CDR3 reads CSATGQGGYGYTF. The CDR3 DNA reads TGCAGTGCTACCGGACAGGGGGGATATGGCTACACCTTC.

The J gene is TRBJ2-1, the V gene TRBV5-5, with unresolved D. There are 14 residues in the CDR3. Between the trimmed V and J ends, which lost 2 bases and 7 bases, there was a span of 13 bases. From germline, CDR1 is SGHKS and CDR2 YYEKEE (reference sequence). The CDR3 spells CASSFGVEFNEQFF. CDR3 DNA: TGTGCCAGCAGCTTTGGGGTCGAATTTAATGAGCAGTTCTTC.

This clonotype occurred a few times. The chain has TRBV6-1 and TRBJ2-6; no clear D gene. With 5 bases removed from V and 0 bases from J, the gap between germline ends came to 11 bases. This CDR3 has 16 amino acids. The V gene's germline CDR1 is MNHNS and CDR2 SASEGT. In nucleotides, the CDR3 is TGTGCCAGCAGTCCTAGGACCAGCTCTGGGGCCAACGTCCTGACTTTC. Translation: CASSPRTSSGANVLTF.

CDR3 sequence reads: CASSLRDRSYEQYF. CDR3 nucleotides: TGTGCCAGCAGCCTCCGGGACAGGTCCTACGAGCAGTACTTC. The genes are TRBV7-2 and TRBJ2-7; 8 nucleotides match TRBD1. CDR1 is SGHTA and CDR2 is FQGNSA in the germline V gene. The CDR3 is 14 amino acids. The J segment lost 1 base and the V segment lost 5 bases, leaving 4 bases of the junction unmatched.

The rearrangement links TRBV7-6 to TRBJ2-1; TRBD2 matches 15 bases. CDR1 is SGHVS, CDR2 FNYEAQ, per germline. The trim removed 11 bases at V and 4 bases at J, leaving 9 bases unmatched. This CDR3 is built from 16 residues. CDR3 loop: CAAKGLAGGKYNEQFF. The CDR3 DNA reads TGTGCCGCAAAAGGACTAGCGGGAGGGAAATACAATGAGCAGTTCTTC.

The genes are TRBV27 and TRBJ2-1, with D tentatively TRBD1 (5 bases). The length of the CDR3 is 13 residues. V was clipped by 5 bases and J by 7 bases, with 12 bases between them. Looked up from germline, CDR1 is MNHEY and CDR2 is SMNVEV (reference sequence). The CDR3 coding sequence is TGTGCCAGCAGTCCTGGACAAGCTAATGAGCAGTTCTTC. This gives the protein CASSPGQANEQFF.

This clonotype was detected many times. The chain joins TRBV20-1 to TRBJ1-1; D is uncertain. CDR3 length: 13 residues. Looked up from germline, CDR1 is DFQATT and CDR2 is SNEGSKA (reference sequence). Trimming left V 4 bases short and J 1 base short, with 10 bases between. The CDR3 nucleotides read TGCAGTGCTACTATACGGCGGAACACTGAAGCTTTCTTT. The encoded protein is CSATIRRNTEAFF.

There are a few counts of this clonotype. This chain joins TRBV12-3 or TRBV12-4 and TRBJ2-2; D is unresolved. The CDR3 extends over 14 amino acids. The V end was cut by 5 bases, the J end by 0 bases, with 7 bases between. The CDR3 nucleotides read TGTGCCAGCAGTCCACCGTCGAACACCGGGGAGCTGTTTTTT. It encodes CASSPPSNTGELFF.

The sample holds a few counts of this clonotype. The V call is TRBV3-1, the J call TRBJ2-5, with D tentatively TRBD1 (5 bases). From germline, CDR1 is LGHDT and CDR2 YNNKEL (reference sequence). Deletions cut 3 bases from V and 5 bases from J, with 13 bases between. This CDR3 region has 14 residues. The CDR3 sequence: CASSHMLGVETQYF. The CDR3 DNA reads TGTGCCAGCAGCCATATGCTAGGGGTCGAGACCCAGTACTTC.

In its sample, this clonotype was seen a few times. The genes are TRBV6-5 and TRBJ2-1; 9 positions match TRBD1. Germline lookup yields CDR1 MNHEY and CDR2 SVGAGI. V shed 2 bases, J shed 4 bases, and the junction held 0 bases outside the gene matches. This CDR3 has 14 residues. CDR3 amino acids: CASSYGTGYNEQFF. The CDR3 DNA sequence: TGTGCCAGCAGTTACGGGACAGGGTACAATGAGCAGTTCTTC.

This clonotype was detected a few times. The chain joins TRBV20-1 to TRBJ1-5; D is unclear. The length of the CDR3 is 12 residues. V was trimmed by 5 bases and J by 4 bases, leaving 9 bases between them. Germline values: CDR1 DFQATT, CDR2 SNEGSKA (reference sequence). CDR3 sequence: CSAGRENQPQHF. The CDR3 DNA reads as TGCAGTGCTGGGCGGGAGAATCAGCCCCAGCATTTT.